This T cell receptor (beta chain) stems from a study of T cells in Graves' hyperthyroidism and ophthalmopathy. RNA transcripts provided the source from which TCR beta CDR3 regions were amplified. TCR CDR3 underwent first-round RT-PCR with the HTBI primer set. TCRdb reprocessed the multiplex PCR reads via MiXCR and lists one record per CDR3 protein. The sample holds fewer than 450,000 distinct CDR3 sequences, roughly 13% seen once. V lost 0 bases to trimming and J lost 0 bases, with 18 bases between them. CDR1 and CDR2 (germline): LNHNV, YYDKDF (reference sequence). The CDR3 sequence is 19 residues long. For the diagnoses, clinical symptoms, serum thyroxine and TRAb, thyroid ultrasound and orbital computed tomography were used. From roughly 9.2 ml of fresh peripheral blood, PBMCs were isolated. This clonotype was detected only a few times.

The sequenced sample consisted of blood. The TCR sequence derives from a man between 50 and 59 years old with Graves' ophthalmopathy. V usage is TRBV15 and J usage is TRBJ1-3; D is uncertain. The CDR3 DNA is TGTGCCACCAGCAGAGATCCCCCCACTTCAAAACGCTCTGGAAACACCATATATTTT. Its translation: CATSRDPPTSKRSGNTIYF.